This entry concerns a single T cell receptor beta chain. The antigen is undetermined. The data were obtained in a study of OX40 agonist ivuxolimab in advanced cancers. In the study overall: Those treated in dose escalation had hepatocellular carcinoma, melanoma, renal cell cancer or head and neck cancer. Findings and limits, study-wide: Both CD4+ and CD8+ T cell populations in blood had undergone clonal expansion by week 6 at 0.1 to 3.0 mg/kg.

Sampled blood was obtained at baseline, cycle 4 day 1, and cycle 7 day 1. Looked up from germline, CDR1 is SGHRS and CDR2 is YFSETQ. This CDR3 comprises 14 residues. Trimming removed 3 bases from V and 3 bases from J; junction bases left unmatched: 5. TCRdb keeps only in-frame clones here, not all; method: immunoSEQ multiplex PCR. In the table there are 100,000 to 130,000 clones, about 91% of which are singletons. The receptor comes from an adult with an advanced solid tumor such as melanoma, head and neck, liver or kidney cancer. The material sequenced was CD4+ or CD8+ T cells sorted from blood, taken in a trial of the OX40 agonist ivuxolimab. The chain links TRBV5-1 to TRBJ2-7; the match to TRBD1 covers 8 bases. The chain's CDR3 is CASSSQGADYEQYF. The CDR3 DNA follows: TGCGCCAGCAGCTCCCAGGGGGCGGACTACGAGCAGTACTTC.